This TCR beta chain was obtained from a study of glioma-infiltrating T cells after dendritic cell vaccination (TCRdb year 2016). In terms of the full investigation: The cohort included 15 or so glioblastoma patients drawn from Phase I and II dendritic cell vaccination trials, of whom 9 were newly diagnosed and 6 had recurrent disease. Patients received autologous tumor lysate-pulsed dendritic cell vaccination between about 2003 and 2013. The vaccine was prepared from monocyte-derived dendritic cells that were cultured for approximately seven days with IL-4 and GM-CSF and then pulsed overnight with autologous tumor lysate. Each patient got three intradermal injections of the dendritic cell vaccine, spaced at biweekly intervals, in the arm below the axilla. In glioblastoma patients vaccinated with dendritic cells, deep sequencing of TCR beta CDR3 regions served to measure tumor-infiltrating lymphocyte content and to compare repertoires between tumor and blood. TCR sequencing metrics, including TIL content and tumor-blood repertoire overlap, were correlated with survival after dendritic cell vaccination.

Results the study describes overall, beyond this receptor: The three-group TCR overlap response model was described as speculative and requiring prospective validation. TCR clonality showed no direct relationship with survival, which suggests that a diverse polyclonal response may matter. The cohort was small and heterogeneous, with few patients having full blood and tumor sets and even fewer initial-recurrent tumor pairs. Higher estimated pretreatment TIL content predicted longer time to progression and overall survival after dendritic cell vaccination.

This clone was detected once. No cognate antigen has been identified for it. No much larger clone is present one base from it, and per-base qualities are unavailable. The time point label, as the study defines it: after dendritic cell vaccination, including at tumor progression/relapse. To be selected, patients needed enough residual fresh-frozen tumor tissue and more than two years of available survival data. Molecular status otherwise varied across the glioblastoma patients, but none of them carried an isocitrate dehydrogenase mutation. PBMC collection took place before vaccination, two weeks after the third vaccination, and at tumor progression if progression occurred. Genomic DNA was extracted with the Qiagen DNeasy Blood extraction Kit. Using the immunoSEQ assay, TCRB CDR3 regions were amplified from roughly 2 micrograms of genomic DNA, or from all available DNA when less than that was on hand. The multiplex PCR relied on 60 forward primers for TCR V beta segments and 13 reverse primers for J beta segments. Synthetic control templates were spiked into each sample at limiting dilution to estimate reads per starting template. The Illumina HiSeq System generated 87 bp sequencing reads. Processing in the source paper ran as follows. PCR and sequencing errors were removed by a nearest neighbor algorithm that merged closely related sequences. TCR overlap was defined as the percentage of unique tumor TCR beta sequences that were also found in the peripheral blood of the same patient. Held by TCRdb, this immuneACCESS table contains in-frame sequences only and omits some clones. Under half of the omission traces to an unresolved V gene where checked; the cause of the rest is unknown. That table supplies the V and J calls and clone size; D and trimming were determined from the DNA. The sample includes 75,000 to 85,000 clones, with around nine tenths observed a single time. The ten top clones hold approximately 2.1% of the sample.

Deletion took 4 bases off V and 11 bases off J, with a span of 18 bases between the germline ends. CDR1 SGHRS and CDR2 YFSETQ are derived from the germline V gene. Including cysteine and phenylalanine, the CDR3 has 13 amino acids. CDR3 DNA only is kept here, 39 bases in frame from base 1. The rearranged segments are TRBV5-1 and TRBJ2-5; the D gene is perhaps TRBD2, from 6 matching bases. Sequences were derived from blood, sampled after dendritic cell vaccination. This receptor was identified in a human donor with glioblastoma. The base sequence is TGCGCCAGCAGCCGTGGAGGGGAAGGGGAGCAGTACTTC. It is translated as CASSRGGEGEQYF.